This TCR beta chain came from a study of CD8+ T cells in alopecia areata listed by TCRdb under 2018. With regard to the full study: Treated patients were enrolled in an open-label pilot trial of oral tofacitinib, 5 to 10 mg twice daily, for moderate-to-severe alopecia areata. In both human patients and the C3H/HeJ mouse model, the study applied high-throughput TCRbeta sequencing to look at T cell clonal expansion in alopecia areata. Scalp clonality was compared across normal scalp (n=4), patchy alopecia areata scalp (n=8), and alopecia totalis/universalis scalp (n=8). In humans, TCRbeta sequencing was performed on scalp tissue and on sorted CD4+ and CD8+ peripheral blood T cells from healthy controls and from patients with patchy or totalis/universalis alopecia areata. RNA was obtained with the PAXgene miRNA kit for fixed scalp, the miRNeasy kit for PBMCs, and the RNeasy kit for mouse skin. TCRbeta CDR3 regions were amplified by immunoSEQ multiplex PCR with 35 Vbeta forward and 13 Jbeta reverse primers. Patients stayed on tofacitinib for 6 to 18 months and then had 6 months of follow-up off drug so that delayed response and recurrence could be assessed. Biopsies were taken from tofacitinib-treated patients at baseline and again at 4 and 24 weeks into treatment, and several of those patients also had a later scalp biopsy. In treated patients, disease severity was measured using the SALT score, which gives the percentage of scalp surface area affected.

The time point label for this specimen denotes: four to five weeks on oral tofacitinib. The treatment or condition label for this specimen denotes: oral pan-JAK inhibitor, 5-10 mg twice daily. Lesional scalp punch biopsies and peripheral blood were obtained from alopecia areata patients. PBMCs were isolated by density centrifugation and stained for CD3, CD4 and CD8, and CD4+ and CD8+ T cells were sorted on a FACSAria. This clone was found a few times. It has no known antigen specificity. Base qualities are not provided; no much larger clone lies one nucleotide away. Other DNA sequences in the sample encode the same CDR3. For CDR1 and CDR2, the germline V gene (reference sequence) lists SEHNR and FQNEAQ. The cysteine opens and the phenylalanine closes a CDR3 of 13 amino acids. Here the CDR3 DNA is all that survives: 39 bases in frame from base 1. V is cut by 5 bases and J by 1 base, and the space between the germline ends is 8 bases.

Results and caveats for the whole study, not just this receptor: Many expanded lesional clones were found to persist in scalp and blood during tofacitinib treatment, and relapse after treatment cessation may be partly explained by this persistence. Compared with normal scalp, lesional scalp, particularly in alopecia totalis/universalis, had higher clonality and more expanded CD8+ clones, which suggests antigenic drive. Because the treated cohort was small and had only one nonresponder, larger studies are needed to examine links between baseline CD8+ expansion and response. Shared TCR sequences between patients were less evident than in mice, which may be partly attributable to HLA diversity in the patient population. Unlike mouse skin, which is dominated by gammadelta T cells, normal human skin has resident alphabeta T cells that are also sequenced, and this complicates analysis of the scalp TCR repertoire. Tofacitinib significantly decreased scalp clonality and the number of expanded CD8+ clones among the top 100 scalp clones.

Library construction relied on the immunoSEQ multiplex PCR assay. For TCR sequencing, RNA was extracted from every sample and reverse transcribed into cDNA to serve as template. SuperScript III was used for first-strand cDNA synthesis, primed with a 2:1 mix of oligo-dT and random hexamers. Amplification bias was assessed with a synthetic immune receptor repertoire, and residual bias was removed computationally. The study's own analysis went as follows. Raw reads were preprocessed to remove errors, and CDR3 was defined according to IMGT conventions as the region from the conserved cysteine to phenylalanine. Clonality was computed by normalizing Shannon entropy by log2 of the number of productive unique TCRs and subtracting the result from 1. CD4 or CD8 identity of scalp clones was inferred by cross-referencing scalp TCRbeta sequences with sorted blood CD4 and CD8 repertoires. TCRdb obtained this table from immuneACCESS and retained in-frame rearrangements with V and J assigned. These tables miss some clones; where compared with another copy, unresolved V genes account for less than half of the shortfall, and the remainder is unexplained. The V and J calls and clone size come from that table; D and trimming were worked out from the DNA. The sample table lists 200,000 to 250,000 clones, over 60% of them with a count of one. The ten largest clonotypes hold around 4.2% of the sample.

The material sequenced was CD4+ T cells sorted from blood, taken at week 4, from a patient treated with tofacitinib. The sequence joins TRBV7-9 to TRBJ2-5; the D gene cannot be named for sure. The origin of this receptor is a human donor with alopecia areata. The nucleotides are TGTGCCAGCAGCCCAAGGCCCCAAGAGACCCAGTACTTC. Its protein is CASSPRPQETQYF.